The 15 T cell receptor beta chains below were found in one sample sequenced in a study of cytomegalovirus exposure and HLA in healthy donors (dated by TCRdb to about 2017). The library was produced with the immunoSEQ multiplex PCR assay. For the multiplex PCR, a mixture combining 60 forward primers for TCR Vbeta segments and 13 reverse primers for TCR Jbeta segments was used. This immuneACCESS table, as held by TCRdb, lists in-frame sequences with V and J called but not all clones. Of the missing ones, under half trace to an unresolved V gene in checked studies; the others have no known cause. The sample table lists 150,000 to 200,000 clones, about 80% of them with a count of one. The ten largest clones capture roughly 2.6% of the sample. What was sequenced was PBMCs. These receptors were collected from a woman in her forties or fifties in good health and CMV-seropositive.

The rearrangement links TRBV15 to TRBJ2-2, with TRBD2 as a possible D gene (5 bases). The germline V and J ends were trimmed by 2 bases and 7 bases, with 14 bases remaining between them. The CDR3 runs to 15 residues. CDR1 and CDR2 (germline): LNHNV, YYDKDF (reference sequence). The CDR3 DNA reads TGTGCCACCAGCAGACAGGAAGGAGGAGGCGGGGAGCTGTTTTTT. Residues: CATSRQEGGGGELFF. Looking up the rest from reference TRBV15 and TRBJ2-2 gives the full variable domain: DAMVIQNPRYQVTQFGKPVTLSCSQTLNHNVMYWYQQKSSQAPKLLFHYYDKDFNNEADTPDNFQSRRPNTSFCFLDIRSPGLGDTAMYLCATSRQEGGGGELFFGEGSRLTVL.

This chain connects TRBV5-1 to TRBJ2-5, with D maybe TRBD2 (6 bases). Germline lookup yields CDR1 SGHRS and CDR2 YFSETQ. The CDR3 covers 16 residues. The V end lost 2 bases, the J end lost 5 bases, and 19 bases lay between the germline ends. The chain's CDR3 is CASSLLAGSGVETQYF. CDR3 in DNA: TGCGCCAGCAGCTTACTAGCAGGCTCCGGGGTGGAGACCCAGTACTTC.

This chain joins TRBV2 and TRBJ2-7; 7 bases match TRBD1. Per the germline V gene, CDR1 is SNHLY and CDR2 is FYNNEI. The CDR3 is made up of 15 amino acids. With V trimmed by 6 bases and J by 1 base, 9 bases remained unmatched. CDR3 protein: CASRITGAISYEQYF. CDR3 in DNA: TGTGCCAGCAGGATAACAGGGGCTATATCCTACGAGCAGTACTTC.

The gene calls are TRBV19 and TRBJ2-1; D remains unclear. Germline V gene sequence: CDR1 LNHDA, CDR2 SQIVND (reference sequence). CDR3 length equals 14 residues. V was pared by 3 bases and J by 3 bases, with 9 bases between. This CDR3 is CASSILPSYNEQFF. CDR3 coding DNA: TGTGCCAGTAGTATTTTGCCCAGCTACAATGAGCAGTTCTTC.

The CDR3 is CSVDADRVTDTQYF. CDR3 nucleotides: TGCAGCGTTGATGCGGACAGGGTGACAGATACGCAGTATTTT. The chain joins TRBV29-1 to TRBJ2-3; 8 nucleotides match TRBD1. CDR3 length: 14 residues. The germline CDR1 and CDR2 sequences are SQVTM and ANQGSEA. Trimming at V came to 3 bases and at J to 3 bases, leaving 5 bases not matched to a gene.

The genes are TRBV5-4 and TRBJ1-1; tentatively, D is TRBD1 (5 bases). Germline CDR1 and CDR2: SGHNT and YYREEE (reference sequence). The CDR3 runs 13 residues. Trimming removed 9 bases from V and 3 bases from J, with 15 bases in between. The DNA of the CDR3 is TGTGCCATCGGAGGGGCGGGGGACACTGAAGCTTTCTTT. This translates into CAIGGAGDTEAFF.

A note on this clone: Mismatch with germline at one junction end may stem from a read error. This chain links TRBV15 with TRBJ1-5; possible D gene TRBD1, 5 bases. The CDR3 covers 15 residues. The germline V gene encodes CDR1 LNHNV and CDR2 YYDKDF (reference sequence). The CDR3 bases are TGTGCCACCAGCCGAGAATCGGGGGTAATTCAGCCCCAGCATTTT. Translated: CATSRESGVIQPQHF. Drawing the rest from reference TRBV15 and TRBJ1-5, the complete variable domain is DAMVIQNPRYQVTQFGKPVTLSCSQTLNHNVMYWYQQKSSQAPKLLFHYYDKDFNNEADTPDNFQSRRPNTSFCFLDIRSPGLGDTAMYLCATSRESGVIQPQHFGDGTRLSIL.

The J gene is TRBJ2-2, the V gene TRBV2; 9 bases agree with TRBD1. With V trimmed by 6 bases and J by 3 bases, 5 bases remained unmatched. The CDR3 is made up of 15 amino acids. Germline V gives CDR1 SNHLY, CDR2 FYNNEI. DNA for the CDR3: TGTGCCAGCAGAGGACAGGGGAGGGACACCGGGGAGCTGTTTTTT. Encoded protein: CASRGQGRDTGELFF.

The gene calls are TRBV2 and TRBJ2-5; 9 bases match TRBD2. The CDR3 loop spans 13 amino acids. Trimming at V came to 7 bases and at J to 1 base, leaving 1 base not matched to a gene. Looked up from germline, CDR1 is SNHLY and CDR2 is FYNNEI. In DNA form, the CDR3 reads TGTGCCAGCAATAGCGGGGGCCAAGAGACCCAGTACTTC. Encoded protein: CASNSGGQETQYF. The full variable domain, in which reference TRBV2 and TRBJ2-5 provide the parts outside the CDR3, is EPEVTQTPSHQVTQMGQEVILRCVPISNHLYFYWYRQILGQKVEFLVSFYNNEISEKSEIFDDQFSVERPDGSNFTLKIRSTKLEDSAMYFCASNSGGQETQYFGPGTRLLVL.

The chain links TRBV28 to TRBJ1-2; D uncertain. The germline V gene has CDR1 MDHEN and CDR2 SYDVKM. The V gene lost 4 bases and the J gene lost 4 bases, with 16 bases spanning the gap. This CDR3 is built from 15 residues. CDR3 sequence: CASSSPPGGSYGYTF. The CDR3 nucleotides are TGTGCCAGCAGTTCCCCCCCGGGTGGAAGCTATGGCTACACCTTC.

This clone was counted a single time. The rearrangement uses TRBV5-1 and TRBJ1-1; D remains ambiguous. In germline, CDR1 is SGHRS, CDR2 YFSETQ. V was trimmed by 0 bases and J by 1 base, leaving 7 bases between them. The length of the CDR3 is 14 residues. CDR3 sequence reads: CASSLEVANTEAFF. The CDR3 DNA follows: TGCGCCAGCAGCTTGGAAGTAGCGAACACTGAAGCTTTCTTT.

V usage is TRBV7-2 and J usage is TRBJ1-1; 10 bases are shared with TRBD1. CDR3 length equals 14 residues. CDR1 is SGHTA and CDR2 is FQGNSA in the germline V gene. Losses at the gene ends were 3 bases for V and 5 bases for J; bases not matched to a gene: 3. CDR3 sequence: CASSFPGQGTEAFF. In DNA form, the CDR3 reads TGTGCCAGCAGCTTTCCGGGACAGGGGACTGAAGCTTTCTTT.

The chain has TRBV15 and TRBJ2-7; maybe TRBD2 (5 bases). V was shortened by 6 bases and J by 1 base, with 13 bases between the two germline ends. Germline V CDR1 and CDR2: LNHNV, YYDKDF (reference sequence). The CDR3 has 14 residues. Here the CDR3 reads CATSVTRGSYEQYF. As DNA, the CDR3 is TGTGCCACCAGTGTGACTCGGGGTTCCTACGAGCAGTACTTC.

The chain links TRBV6-1 to TRBJ1-2; 8 nucleotides match TRBD1. The CDR3 is made up of 15 amino acids. After removal of 5 bases from V and 7 bases from J, the junction contained 12 bases not matched to a gene. Looked up from germline, CDR1 is MNHNS and CDR2 is SASEGT. CDR3 region: CASSPPTGGSGGYTF. In DNA, the CDR3 is TGTGCCAGCAGTCCTCCAACAGGGGGATCAGGTGGCTACACCTTC.

The V call is TRBV7-2, the J call TRBJ1-2, with a tentative D call TRBD1 (5 bases). The V gene lost 2 bases and the J gene lost 7 bases, with 11 bases spanning the gap. This CDR3 is built from 13 residues. Looked up from germline, CDR1 is SGHTA and CDR2 is FQGNSA. The CDR3 loop reads CASSLQGRTGYTF. CDR3 bases: TGTGCCAGCAGCTTACAGGGTCGTACTGGCTACACCTTC.